The next 9 T cell receptor beta chains were all read from a single sample in a study of T cells in Graves' hyperthyroidism and ophthalmopathy. Amplified TCR beta CDR3 regions came from RNA transcripts. RT-PCR in the first round (using the HTBI primer set) targeted the TCR CDR3. TCRdb used MiXCR to reprocess the multiplex PCR reads, holding one entry per CDR3 protein. Among around 260,000 distinct CDR3 sequences listed, 25% to 30% were seen once. Sequences were obtained from blood. These receptor sequences come from a man aged 35 to 55 with Graves' hyperthyroidism that later progressed to Graves' ophthalmopathy.

This clonotype was recorded many times. V usage is TRBV6-4 and J usage is TRBJ1-1; possible D gene TRBD1, 5 bases. Per the germline V gene, CDR1 is MRHNA and CDR2 is SNTAGT. V gave up 6 bases and J gave up 1 base, with 21 bases separating them. The CDR3 length is 17 residues. The CDR3 nucleotides read TGTGCCAGCAGAACCAGAGGCCGTTCGGGGGGGAACACTGAAGCTTTCTTT. This gives the protein CASRTRGRSGGNTEAFF.

This clonotype occurred many times. J is TRBJ1-2 and V is TRBV6-5; D is unclear. This CDR3 comprises 15 residues. Germline CDR1 and CDR2: MNHEY and SVGAGI. Trimming left V 0 bases short and J 2 bases short, with 10 bases between. CDR3 coding DNA: TGTGCCAGCAGTTACTCGCAAAGAGGGAACTATGGCTACACCTTC. This encodes CASSYSQRGNYGYTF.

The J gene is TRBJ1-1, the V gene TRBV12-3 or TRBV12-4; 10 positions match TRBD1. Unmatched junction bases numbered 8, after V lost 5 bases and J lost 5 bases. The CDR3 consists of 15 residues. The DNA of the CDR3 is TGTGCCAGCAGTCCTGACAGGGGGCGATTTACTGAAGCTTTCTTT. It is translated as CASSPDRGRFTEAFF.

This clonotype showed up just once. V usage is TRBV6-2 or TRBV6-3 and J usage is TRBJ1-1; possible D gene TRBD1, 6 bases. The CDR3 extends over 12 amino acids. The germline gives CDR1 MNHEY, CDR2 SVGEGT. The V end was cut by 8 bases, the J end by 4 bases, with 11 bases between. The CDR3 protein is CASLRGSTEAFF. CDR3 in DNA: TGTGCCAGCCTCAGGGGTTCCACTGAAGCTTTCTTT.

This clonotype was seen ten or more times. The chain has TRBV10-1 and TRBJ2-5, with TRBD1 matching 12 bases. The length of the CDR3 is 17 residues. Trimming cost V 0 bases and J 5 bases; bases outside gene matches: 7. CDR1 and CDR2 from the germline V gene are WNHNN and SYGVQD (reference sequence). The CDR3 sequence is CASSESTGTGGWETQYF. CDR3 bases: TGCGCCAGCAGTGAGTCAACCGGGACAGGGGGCTGGGAGACCCAGTACTTC.

This clonotype was observed at least ten times. The rearrangement links TRBV19 to TRBJ1-1; D is ambiguous. The CDR3 runs 15 residues. The germline V gene has CDR1 LNHDA and CDR2 SQIVND (reference sequence). V lost 2 bases and J lost 0, with 10 bases in between. CDR3 coding DNA: TGTGCCAGTAGTATACTTCAGAGATTGAACACTGAAGCTTTCTTT. Its protein product is CASSILQRLNTEAFF.

This clonotype was recorded at least ten times. The chain couples TRBV20-1 to TRBJ1-2; tentative D call: TRBD1 (5 bases). This CDR3 contains 13 residues. The ends were cut back, 1 base at V and 3 bases at J, with 9 bases in the middle. Germline V gene data show CDR1 as DFQATT and CDR2 as SNEGSKA (reference sequence). Here the CDR3 reads CSARGPQDYGYTF. CDR3 bases: TGCAGTGCTAGAGGACCACAGGACTATGGCTACACCTTC.

This clonotype was seen at least ten times. This chain joins TRBV9 and TRBJ1-5, with D perhaps matching TRBD1 (5 bases). Trimming took off 0 bases at V and 1 base at J, with 14 bases between the two ends. Germline CDR1 and CDR2: SGDLS and YYNGEE. The CDR3 runs to 17 residues. CDR3 coding DNA: TGTGCCAGCAGCGTAGAGCCGGGGCCAGCCAGCAATCAGCCCCAGCATTTT. Translated, it gives CASSVEPGPASNQPQHF.

The rearrangement links TRBV28 to TRBJ1-2; TRBD1 matches 9 bases. The CDR3 is 13 amino acids. Germline values: CDR1 MDHEN, CDR2 SYDVKM. V shed 8 bases and J 3 bases; nucleotides not matched to a gene: 4. This chain's CDR3 is CASRTGGDYGYTF. The CDR3 DNA reads as TGTGCCAGCCGTACAGGGGGCGACTATGGCTACACCTTC.